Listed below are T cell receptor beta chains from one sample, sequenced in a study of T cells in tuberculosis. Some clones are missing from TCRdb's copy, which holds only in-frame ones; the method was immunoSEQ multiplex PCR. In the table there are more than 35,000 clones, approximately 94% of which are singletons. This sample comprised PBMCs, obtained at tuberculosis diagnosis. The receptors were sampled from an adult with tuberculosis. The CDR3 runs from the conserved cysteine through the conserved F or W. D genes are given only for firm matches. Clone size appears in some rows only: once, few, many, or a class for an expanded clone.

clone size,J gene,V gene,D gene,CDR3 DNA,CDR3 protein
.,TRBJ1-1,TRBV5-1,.,TGCGCCAGCAGCTTGGAGGGGCGTCGGGCTTTCTTT,CASSLEGRRAFF
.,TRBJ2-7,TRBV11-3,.,TGTGCCAGCAGCTTAGTCGGGTTAAGATCCTACGAGCAGTACTTC,CASSLVGLRSYEQYF
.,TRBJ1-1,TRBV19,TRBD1,TGTGCCAGTAGTACATTTGTAGGGGGACAGTGGGTAAAGAACACTGAAGCTTTCTTT,CASSTFVGGQWVKNTEAFF
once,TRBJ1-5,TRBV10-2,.,TGCGCCAGCAGTGAGATTCTTTCGTCGGGCAATCAGCCCCAGCATTTT,CASSEILSSGNQPQHF
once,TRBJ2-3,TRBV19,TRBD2,TGTGCCAGTAGTTACGGCAGCGGGGGGGCCAGAGGCACAGATACGCAGTATTTT,CASSYGSGGARGTDTQYF
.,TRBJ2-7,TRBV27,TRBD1,TGTGCCAGCAGTACCCGACAGGGGTGGTCCTACGAGCAGTACTTC,CASSTRQGWSYEQYF
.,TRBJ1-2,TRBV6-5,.,TGTGCCAGCAGAGACCCACAGGGATCTGGCTACACCTTC,CASRDPQGSGYTF
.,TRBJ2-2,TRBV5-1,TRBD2,TGCGCCAGCAGCTTGGGACTAGCGACCGGGGAGCTGTTTTTT,CASSLGLATGELFF
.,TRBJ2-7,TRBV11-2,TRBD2,TGTGCCAGCAGCTTAGACCCCCCTAGGAGCGGGGGGGCGTACGAGCAGTACTTC,CASSLDPPRSGGAYEQYF
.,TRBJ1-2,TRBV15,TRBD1,TGTGCCACCCGGGACAGGGGGCGCGGCTACACCTTC,CATRDRGRGYTF
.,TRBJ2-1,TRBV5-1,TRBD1,TGCGCCAGCAGCTTGCTTCAGGGGGCGGTTTTCAATGAGCAGTTCTTC,CASSLLQGAVFNEQFF
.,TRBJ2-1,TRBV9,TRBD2,TGTGCCAGCAGCGTAGCAGGACTAGCGGGGGGGATTAGGAATGAGCAGTTCTTC,CASSVAGLAGGIRNEQFF
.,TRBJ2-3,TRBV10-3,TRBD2,TGTGCCATCCGAGACAGGACTAGCGGGGGGGCCGCGGATACAGGTGCAGATACGCAGTATTTT,CAIRDRTSGGAADTGADTQYF
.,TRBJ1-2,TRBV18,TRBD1,TGTGCCAGCTCACCTGGGACAGGGAACCATGGCTACACCTTC,CASSPGTGNHGYTF